A selection of T cell receptor beta chains follows, all from one sample in a study of T cells in Graves' hyperthyroidism and ophthalmopathy. TCRdb processed the multiplex PCR reads anew with MiXCR; each CDR3 protein has one entry. This sample carries about 350,000 distinct CDR3 sequences, roughly 15% of them seen once, and the ten largest clones take about 21%. The sequenced material came from blood. These receptors all stem from a woman aged 60-70 years with Graves' ophthalmopathy. Both conserved end residues are part of each CDR3. D genes are given only for firm matches. Clone size appears in some rows only: once, few, many, or a class for an expanded clone.

j_call clone_size v_call d_call cdr3_aa cdr3_nt
TRBJ2-7 many TRBV5-1 TRBD2 CASSFAPGLASYEQYF TGCGCCAGCAGCTTCGCTCCGGGACTAGCGTCCTACGAGCAGTACTTC
TRBJ2-3 - TRBV4-2 - CASSQEGGLGDTQYF TGTGCCAGCAGCCAAGAAGGAGGGCTGGGAGATACGCAGTATTTT
TRBJ2-2 many TRBV7-9 - CASSPRAAKAGELFF TGTGCCAGCAGCCCCCGAGCCGCAAAGGCGGGGGAGCTGTTTTTT
TRBJ2-1 few TRBV20-1 TRBD2 CSADTNREVFNEQFF TGCAGTGCGGATACTAACCGGGAGGTATTCAATGAGCAGTTCTTC
TRBJ1-3 - TRBV28 - CASSLGKGLKSGNTIYF TGTGCCAGCAGTTTGGGGAAGGGACTGAAGTCTGGAAACACCATATATTTT
TRBJ1-1 few TRBV6-1 - CASRNDRSTEAFF TGTGCCAGCAGAAACGACAGGAGCACTGAAGCTTTCTTT
TRBJ1-2 - TRBV19 - CSSKGPQHGYTF TGTTCCAGTAAAGGCCCCCAACATGGCTACACCTTC
TRBJ2-7 many TRBV27 - CASSLKGLSYEQYF TGTGCCAGCAGTTTAAAGGGGCTCTCCTACGAGCAGTACTTC
TRBJ2-2 many TRBV3-1 TRBD1 CASSHRDRATGELFF TGTGCCAGCAGCCACCGGGACAGGGCCACCGGGGAGCTGTTTTTT
TRBJ1-2 - TRBV30 - CAWSAHSNGYTF TGTGCCTGGAGTGCACACTCTAACGGCTACACCTTC
TRBJ2-7 few TRBV29-1 - CSVEDRGAKQYF TGCAGCGTTGAAGACAGGGGAGCTAAGCAGTACTTC
TRBJ2-7 many TRBV5-1 - CASSLGPALYEQYF TGCGCCAGCAGTTTAGGTCCCGCGTTGTACGAGCAGTACTTC
TRBJ2-3 - TRBV20-1 - CSARDSRSGGTDTQYF TGCAGTGCTAGAGATTCAAGGTCGGGGGGCACAGATACGCAGTATTTT
TRBJ2-3 many TRBV5-1 TRBD2 CASTLAGSTDTQYF TGCGCCAGCACTCTAGCGGGTTCCACAGATACGCAGTATTTT
TRBJ2-1 many TRBV12-5 TRBD2 CASGREGLSNEQFF TGTGCTAGTGGCCGCGAGGGACTAAGCAATGAGCAGTTCTTC
TRBJ1-5 many TRBV7-9 TRBD1 CASSLEAGQGAASNQPQHF TGTGCCAGCAGCTTAGAGGCGGGACAGGGGGCTGCAAGCAATCAGCCCCAGCATTTT
TRBJ1-1 many TRBV20-1 - CSARKTGTTNTEAFF TGCAGTGCTAGAAAAACCGGGACAACAAACACTGAAGCTTTCTTT
TRBJ2-3 few TRBV6-2/TRBV6-3 - CASSYSRYDTQYF TGTGCCAGCAGTTACTCCCGGTACGATACGCAGTATTTT
TRBJ1-5 many TRBV6-1 TRBD1 CASRETGSNQPQHF TGTGCCAGCAGGGAGACAGGGAGCAATCAGCCCCAGCATTTT
TRBJ2-2 - TRBV5-4 - CASSHDTNGSYTGELFF TGTGCCAGCAGCCATGATACTAACGGGAGTTACACCGGGGAGCTGTTTTTT
TRBJ1-2 - TRBV4-1 - CASSQELTRGYGYTF TGCGCCAGCAGCCAAGAGCTAACAAGGGGCTATGGCTACACCTTC
TRBJ2-3 - TRBV19 - CAVKQGVSTDTQYF TGTGCCGTGAAACAGGGCGTTAGCACAGATACGCAGTATTTT